Listed below are T cell receptor beta chains from one sample, sequenced in a study of human T cells and chemical hapten exposure. Via MiXCR, TCRdb re-called the RACE reads, giving one row per CDR3 protein. The sample has roughly 380,000 distinct CDR3 sequences; 5.1% are singletons. Sample: whole blood, taken in connection with sensitization to the hapten diphenylcyclopropenone (DPC). Receptors originate from a woman aged 50 to 60 with alopecia areata. Some clones in this sample may be carry-over from other donors' samples. Each CDR3 is given with its conserved first and last residue. D genes are given only for firm matches. Clone size, where shown, is once, few, many, or a class for clones that have expanded.

d_gene	abundance	j_gene	v_gene	CDR3aa	CDR3nt
TRBD2	many	TRBJ2-2	TRBV6-5	CASSSLPTSGSGGELFF	TGTGCCAGCAGTTCTCTTCCGACTAGCGGGAGTGGCGGGGAGCTGTTTTTT
-	few	TRBJ1-2	TRBV3-1	CASSPGTTTYGYTF	TGTGCCAGCAGCCCAGGGACTACCACCTATGGCTACACCTTC
-	few	TRBJ2-4	TRBV7-2	CASSLAPRGNIQYF	TGTGCCAGCAGCTTAGCCCCCCGGGGAAACATTCAGTACTTC
-	many	TRBJ2-7	TRBV9	CASSVDARAYEQYF	TGTGCCAGCAGCGTAGACGCCAGGGCCTACGAGCAGTACTTC
-	few	TRBJ2-7	TRBV6-5	CASSTLDPTYSSYEQYF	TGTGCCAGCAGCACTTTGGATCCGACTTACAGCTCCTACGAGCAGTACTTC
TRBD2	few	TRBJ2-3	TRBV5-1	CASSLAVAGVTDTQYF	TGCGCCAGCAGCTTGGCCGTAGCGGGGGTCACAGATACGCAGTATTTT
TRBD1	few	TRBJ1-2	TRBV20-1	CSARGDRATDGYTF	TGCAGTGCTAGGGGGGACAGGGCCACCGATGGCTACACCTTC
TRBD1	-	TRBJ2-5	TRBV5-1	CASSPTSGGRETQYF	TGCGCCAGCAGTCCTACTTCAGGGGGTCGAGAGACCCAGTACTTC
-	-	TRBJ2-1	TRBV9	CASSVAENPNNEQFF	TGTGCCAGCAGCGTAGCGGAGAACCCAAACAATGAGCAGTTCTTC
-	few	TRBJ2-7	TRBV30	CAWSPGESSYEQYF	TGTGCCTGGAGTCCCGGGGAAAGCTCCTACGAGCAGTACTTC
-	many	TRBJ1-1	TRBV6-6	CASSSHSLNTEAFF	TGTGCCAGCAGTTCCCACAGCCTGAACACTGAAGCTTTCTTT
-	-	TRBJ1-4	TRBV6-5	CASSYSNPGVDGEKLFF	TGTGCCAGCAGTTACTCCAACCCCGGAGTTGACGGTGAAAAACTGTTTTTT
-	few	TRBJ1-1	TRBV27	CASKSAGTNTEAFF	TGTGCCAGCAAATCCGCGGGCACGAACACTGAAGCTTTCTTT